Shown below are 21 T cell receptor beta chains from a single sample sequenced in a study of T-cell memory formation after mild COVID-19. Each CDR3 protein gets one entry after TCRdb re-called the 5' RACE reads with MiXCR. The data show hundreds of thousands of distinct CDR3 sequences, over 15% seen once. Sequencing used PBMCs or a T cell subset sorted from them (not recorded which). These receptors were obtained from a man aged 18 to 30 who had mild COVID-19 (a few samples of this study predate the infection). Cell type and time point are not known.

CDR3 region: CASSELAGGITDTQYF. The CDR3, as DNA: TGCGCCAGCAGCGAGTTAGCGGGGGGGATCACAGATACGCAGTATTTT. The chain joins TRBV5-1 to TRBJ2-3; 11 bases match TRBD2. Germline V gene lookup returns CDR1 SGHRS and CDR2 YFSETQ. The CDR3 length is 16 residues. Losses at the gene ends were 4 bases for V and 2 bases for J; bases not matched to a gene: 6.

This rearrangement joins TRBV6-2 or TRBV6-3 to TRBJ2-3, with D possibly called TRBD1 or TRBD2 (5 bases each). Germline CDR1 reads MNHEY; CDR2 reads SVGEGT. This CDR3 is 16 amino acids long. Trimming pared 0 bases from V and 2 bases from J, leaving 12 bases between. The CDR3 region is CASSYSGVESTDTQYF. In nucleotides, the CDR3 is TGTGCCAGCAGTTACTCGGGGGTTGAGTCCACAGATACGCAGTATTTT.

This clonotype was seen ten or more times. The rearrangement links TRBV4-3 to TRBJ1-2; D not resolved. The germline V and J ends were trimmed by 4 bases and 2 bases, with 8 bases remaining between them. The CDR3 covers 13 residues. Germline-derived CDR1 and CDR2 are LGHNA and YSLEER. Written as DNA, the CDR3 is TGCGCCAGCAGCCCCGGGCCAAACTATGGCTACACCTTC. Protein sequence: CASSPGPNYGYTF.

This clonotype turned up a few times. The J gene is TRBJ2-5, the V gene TRBV15, with TRBD2 identical over 7 bases. Trimming cost V 0 bases and J 1 base; bases outside gene matches: 2. This CDR3 comprises 15 residues. Looked up from germline, CDR1 is LNHNV and CDR2 is YYDKDF (reference sequence). This CDR3 is CATSRDPGGQETQYF. The CDR3 DNA reads as TGTGCCACCAGCAGAGATCCGGGGGGCCAAGAGACCCAGTACTTC.

The chain has TRBV28 and TRBJ2-1, with D perhaps being TRBD1 or TRBD2 (5 bases each). V lost 5 bases and J lost 7, with 12 bases in between. This CDR3 comprises 13 residues. Germline loops: CDR1 MDHEN, CDR2 SYDVKM. The CDR3, as DNA: TGTGCCAGCAGTACCCGGTGGGGGAATGAGCAGTTCTTC. Translated: CASSTRWGNEQFF.

The chain employs TRBV27 and TRBJ2-7, with 7 bases that match TRBD1. J was trimmed by 6 bases and V by 4 bases; bases with no gene match: 9. This CDR3 contains 14 residues. The germline CDR1 and CDR2 sequences are MNHEY and SMNVEV (reference sequence). For the CDR3, the DNA is TGTGCCAGCAGTTCGAGAACAGGGGTGGGCGAGCAGTACGTC. This codes for CASSSRTGVGEQYV.

This clonotype was counted a few times. The chain has TRBV7-3 and TRBJ2-2, with D maybe TRBD1 (6 bases). In germline, CDR1 is SGHTA, CDR2 FQGTGA. The germline V and J ends were trimmed by 5 bases and 4 bases, with 14 bases remaining between them. The CDR3 length is 15 residues. Written as DNA, the CDR3 is TGTGCCAGCAGCCCCCAGGGGCTCGGCACCGGGGAGCTGTTTTTT. Translating gives CASSPQGLGTGELFF. Full variable domain (missing parts from reference TRBV7-3 and TRBJ2-2): GAGVSQTPSNKVTEKGKYVELRCDPISGHTALYWYRQSLGQGPEFLIYFQGTGAADDSGLPNDRFFAVRPEGSVSTLKIQRTERGDSAVYLCASSPQGLGTGELFFGEGSRLTVL.

V usage is TRBV12-3 or TRBV12-4 and J usage is TRBJ2-7; perhaps TRBD2 as D (6 bases). The germline V and J ends were trimmed by 5 bases and 3 bases, with 14 bases remaining between them. This CDR3 region has 14 residues. The CDR3 loop is CASSLGGTDYEQYV. CDR3 sequence (DNA): TGTGCCAGCAGTCTTGGGGGGACGGACTACGAGCAGTACGTC.

This chain joins TRBV6-5 and TRBJ2-5, with no clear D. The germline CDR1 and CDR2 sequences are MNHEY and SVGAGI. The CDR3 has 12 amino acids. The V gene lost 6 bases and the J gene lost 9 bases, with 14 bases spanning the gap. As DNA, the CDR3 is TGTGCCAGCAGCTCTATGGGCTCCGCCCAGTACTTC. It translates to CASSSMGSAQYF.

The rearrangement joins TRBV4-1 to TRBJ2-5; D may be TRBD1 (6 bases). V lost 4 bases, J lost 6 bases, and 18 bases lay in between. The CDR3 covers 15 residues. Germline CDR1 is MGHRA and CDR2 is YSYEKL. The CDR3 region is CASSPLYREGKTQYF. In nucleotides, the CDR3 is TGCGCCAGCAGCCCCCTGTACAGGGAAGGGAAGACCCAGTACTTC.

There are a few counts of this clonotype. The rearrangement uses TRBV9 and TRBJ2-1, with 10 bases aligning to TRBD1. Per the germline V gene, CDR1 is SGDLS and CDR2 is YYNGEE. This CDR3 comprises 16 residues. V shed 4 bases, J shed 4 bases, and the junction held 8 bases outside the gene matches. The CDR3 here is CASSRKTGGLYNEQFF. CDR3 nucleotide sequence: TGTGCCAGCAGCCGAAAGACAGGGGGCCTTTACAATGAGCAGTTCTTC.

In this sample, this clonotype turned up many times. The rearrangement links TRBV4-1 to TRBJ2-3; 7 nucleotides align to TRBD1. V lost 4 bases and J lost 4; bases outside the gene matches: 8. Per the germline V gene, CDR1 is MGHRA and CDR2 is YSYEKL. This CDR3 has 15 residues. The CDR3 DNA is TGCGCCAGCAGCCGTCCCGGGACAGTTTCAGATACGCAGTATTTT. Encoded protein: CASSRPGTVSDTQYF.

This clonotype was seen more than once but under ten times. The J gene is TRBJ2-2, the V gene TRBV6-1, with D hard to call. The CDR3 consists of 14 residues. Per the germline V gene, CDR1 is MNHNS and CDR2 is SASEGT. V was clipped by 2 bases and J by 4 bases, with 8 bases between them. CDR3 protein: CASSERWTTGELFF. CDR3 sequence (DNA): TGTGCCAGCAGTGAAAGGTGGACCACCGGGGAGCTGTTTTTT.

The V call is TRBV6-1, the J call TRBJ2-3; D is perhaps TRBD1 or TRBD2 (5 bases each). This CDR3 contains 15 residues. Trimming took 4 bases from V and 2 from J, leaving 13 bases between them. Germline V gives CDR1 MNHNS, CDR2 SASEGT. CDR3: CASSARDGFTDTQYF. CDR3 nucleotides: TGTGCCAGCAGTGCCCGGGACGGTTTCACAGATACGCAGTATTTT.

This chain links TRBV5-1 with TRBJ2-3, with D perhaps TRBD2 (5 bases). V was shortened by 0 bases and J by 4 bases, with 15 bases between the two germline ends. This CDR3 has 16 residues. The germline V gene has CDR1 SGHRS and CDR2 YFSETQ. This CDR3 reads CASSLVTRSGADTQYF. The CDR3 DNA sequence: TGCGCCAGCAGCTTGGTAACTAGGTCAGGCGCAGATACGCAGTATTTT.

V usage is TRBV6-6 and J usage is TRBJ2-2; no definite D call. This CDR3 has 14 residues. CDR1 and CDR2 (germline): MNHNY, SVGAGI (reference sequence). The V end lost 7 bases, the J end lost 3 bases, and 12 bases lay between the germline ends. As DNA, the CDR3 is TGTGCCAGCATAGTCGGCCTGTACACCGGGGAGCTGTTTTTT. Residues: CASIVGLYTGELFF.

This clonotype showed up just a few times. This chain links TRBV9 with TRBJ1-5; D is possibly TRBD1 (5 bases). V lost 3 bases to trimming and J lost 6 bases, with 7 bases between them. This CDR3 is 12 amino acids long. Looked up from germline, CDR1 is SGDLS and CDR2 is YYNGEE. The CDR3, as DNA: TGTGCCAGCAGCGCGGGGGGTCAGCCCCAGCATTTT. Translation gives CASSAGGQPQHF. Full variable domain (outside the CDR3, taken from reference TRBV9 and TRBJ1-5): DSGVTQTPKHLITATGQRVTLRCSPRSGDLSVYWYQQSLDQGLQFLIQYYNGEERAKGNILERFSAQQFPDLHSELNLSSLELGDSALYFCASSAGGQPQHFGDGTRLSIL.

The CDR3 sequence is CASSPDRSSGNTIYF. CDR3 sequence (DNA): TGTGCCAGCTCACCCGACAGGAGCTCTGGAAACACCATATATTTT. The chain has TRBV18 and TRBJ1-3; a weak D match, TRBD1 (6 bases). This CDR3 spans 15 amino acids. Germline values: CDR1 KGHSH, CDR2 LQKENI. Trimming removed 3 bases at V and 0 bases at J, with 9 bases between.

The V gene is TRBV4-2, the J gene TRBJ2-3, with 8 bases fitting TRBD2. CDR1 and CDR2 (germline): LGHNA, YNFKEQ. V shed 4 bases and J 2 bases; nucleotides not matched to a gene: 17. The CDR3 covers 19 residues. CDR3: CASSLSQLGLGPSTDTQYF. The CDR3 region has the DNA TGTGCCAGCAGCCTCTCCCAACTGGGACTAGGGCCGTCCACAGATACGCAGTATTTT.

The chain has TRBV7-6 and TRBJ1-4; D is perhaps TRBD1 (5 bases). Deletions cut 5 bases from V and 3 bases from J, with 16 bases between. This CDR3 region has 16 residues. The germline gives CDR1 SGHVS, CDR2 FNYEAQ. The CDR3 bases are TGTGCCAGCAGCCCTGGAAGACAGTTAGCTAATGAAAAACTGTTTTTT. It translates to CASSPGRQLANEKLFF. Together with reference TRBV7-6 and TRBJ1-4, the CDR3 gives the full variable domain: GAGVSQSPRYKVTKRGQDVALRCDPISGHVSLYWYRQALGQGPEFLTYFNYEAQQDKSGLPNDRFSAERPEGSISTLTIQRTEQRDSAMYRCASSPGRQLANEKLFFGSGTQLSVL.

This clonotype showed up many times. V gene TRBV7-2 combines with J gene TRBJ1-5; no clear D gene. CDR3 size: 16 residues. V was shortened by 5 bases and J by 0 bases, with 14 bases between the two germline ends. Germline lookup yields CDR1 SGHTA and CDR2 FQGNSA. In nucleotides, the CDR3 is TGTGCCAGCAGCCCTTCTACGATCCATAGCAATCAGCCCCAGCATTTT. Its protein is CASSPSTIHSNQPQHF.